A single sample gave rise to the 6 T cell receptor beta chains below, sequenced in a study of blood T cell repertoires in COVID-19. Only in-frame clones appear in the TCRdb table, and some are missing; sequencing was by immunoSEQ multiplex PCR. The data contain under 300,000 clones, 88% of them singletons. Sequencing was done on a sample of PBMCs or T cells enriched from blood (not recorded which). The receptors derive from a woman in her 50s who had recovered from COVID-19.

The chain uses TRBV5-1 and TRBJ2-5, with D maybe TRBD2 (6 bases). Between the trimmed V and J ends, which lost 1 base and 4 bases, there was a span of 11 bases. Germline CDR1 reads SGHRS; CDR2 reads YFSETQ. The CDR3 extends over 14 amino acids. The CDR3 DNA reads TGCGCCAGCAGCTTGAATGTGGGAGGAGAGACCCAGTACTTC. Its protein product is CASSLNVGGETQYF.

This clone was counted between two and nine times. The CDR3: CASSPRISLNTEAFF. CDR3 nucleotides: TGTGCCAGTAGTCCCAGGATCTCCCTTAACACTGAAGCTTTCTTT. The chain carries TRBV19 and TRBJ1-1, with unresolved D. V shed 5 bases and J shed 2 bases, with 15 bases lying between them. Germline V gives CDR1 LNHDA, CDR2 SQIVND (reference sequence). This CDR3 is 15 amino acids long.

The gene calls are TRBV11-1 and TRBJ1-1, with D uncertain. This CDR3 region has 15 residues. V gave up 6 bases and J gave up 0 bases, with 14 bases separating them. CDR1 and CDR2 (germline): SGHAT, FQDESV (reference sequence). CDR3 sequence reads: CASRTPTPMNTEAFF. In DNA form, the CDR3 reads TGTGCCAGCAGAACTCCGACTCCAATGAACACTGAAGCTTTCTTT. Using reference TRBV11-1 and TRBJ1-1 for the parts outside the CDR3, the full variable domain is EAEVAQSPRYKITEKSQAVAFWCDPISGHATLYWYRQILGQGPELLVQFQDESVVDDSQLPKDRFSAERLKGVDSTLKIQPAELGDSAMYLCASRTPTPMNTEAFFGQGTRLTVV.

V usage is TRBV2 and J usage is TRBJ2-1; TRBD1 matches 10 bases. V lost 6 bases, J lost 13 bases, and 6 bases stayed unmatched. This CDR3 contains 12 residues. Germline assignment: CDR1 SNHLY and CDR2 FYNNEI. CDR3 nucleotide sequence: TGTGCCAGCAGCGCAGACAGGGGGCGACAGTTCTTC. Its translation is CASSADRGRQFF.

The CDR3 nucleotides are TGTGCCAGCAGTTACTCCCGACAGGGTAGCAATCAGCCCCAGCATTTT. Encoded protein: CASSYSRQGSNQPQHF. V and J are TRBV6-5 and TRBJ1-5, with TRBD1 matching over 7 bases. There are 16 residues in the CDR3. V lost 0 bases and J lost 0; bases outside the gene matches: 2. Germline values: CDR1 MNHEY, CDR2 SVGAGI.

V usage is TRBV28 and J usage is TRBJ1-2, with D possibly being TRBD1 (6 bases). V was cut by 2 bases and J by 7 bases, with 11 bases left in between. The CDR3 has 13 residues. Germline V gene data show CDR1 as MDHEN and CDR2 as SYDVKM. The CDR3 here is CASSLQGSGGYTF. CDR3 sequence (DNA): TGTGCCAGCAGTTTACAGGGGTCGGGTGGCTACACCTTC.